The 16 T cell receptor beta chains listed next were all sequenced from one sample in a study of blood T cell repertoires in COVID-19. Assay used: immunoSEQ multiplex PCR; TCRdb lists only in-frame clones, some missing. In the table there are around 75,000 clones, roughly 80% of which are singletons. The sample taken for sequencing was peripheral blood. These receptors were taken from a man in his fifties with COVID-19, enrolled during active disease.

CDR3 DNA: TGTGCCAGCAGTTTTGATGCAGGCTACGAGCAGTACTTC. Protein product: CASSFDAGYEQYF. The chain recombines TRBV27 with TRBJ2-7; D unresolved. This CDR3 has 13 amino acids. V was cut by 3 bases and J by 3 bases, with 9 bases left in between. CDR1 is MNHEY, CDR2 SMNVEV, per germline (reference sequence).

The chain is built from TRBV29-1 and TRBJ1-1; 7 nucleotides agree with TRBD1. The length of the CDR3 is 15 residues. CDR1 and CDR2 (germline): SQVTM, ANQGSEA. V lost 2 bases to trimming and J lost 0 bases; unmatched junction nucleotides: 6. In DNA form, the CDR3 reads TGCAGCGTTGAACTGCCGGGACAGATGAACACTGAAGCTTTCTTT. This sequence encodes CSVELPGQMNTEAFF.

On this clone: Distinct nucleotide sequences in the sample also encode this CDR3. The chain carries TRBV24-1 and TRBJ2-3; 14 bases fit TRBD2. Germline-derived CDR1 and CDR2 are KGHDR and SFDVKD. V lost 7 bases, J lost 4 bases, and 3 bases stayed unmatched. This CDR3 is built from 15 residues. For the CDR3, the DNA is TGTGCCACCAGCGGACTAGCGGGAGGCCCAGATACGCAGTATTTT. This encodes CATSGLAGGPDTQYF.

The chain combines TRBV27 with TRBJ2-1, with TRBD2 identical over 9 bases. J lost 9 bases, V lost 5 bases, and 11 bases had no gene match. Germline lookup yields CDR1 MNHEY and CDR2 SMNVEV (reference sequence). This CDR3 spans 15 amino acids. CDR3 in DNA: TGTGCCAGCAGTCCAACGGGACTAGCAGGTGGTGAGCAGTTCTTC. This gives the protein CASSPTGLAGGEQFF.

This clone came up a few times. The V and J genes are TRBV10-3 and TRBJ2-7, with a possible D match to TRBD2 (5 bases). V lost 0 bases and J 2 bases, leaving 8 bases between the germline ends. Germline CDR1 reads ENHRY; CDR2 reads SYGVKD. The CDR3 runs 14 residues. CDR3 protein: CAISESAGPYEQYF. The CDR3 DNA reads as TGTGCCATCAGTGAGTCGGCGGGTCCCTACGAGCAGTACTTC.

V gene TRBV4-1 combines with J gene TRBJ2-3, with 11 bases lining up with TRBD2. The CDR3 contains 13 residues. Germline V gives CDR1 MGHRA, CDR2 YSYEKL. Trimming at V came to 0 bases and at J to 15 bases, leaving 5 bases not matched to a gene. For the CDR3, the DNA is TGCGCCAGCAGCCAAGATACTAGCGGGAGTCGATATTTT. It is translated as CASSQDTSGSRYF.

V is TRBV5-1 and J is TRBJ2-1; possibly TRBD2 for D (6 bases). This CDR3 has 19 residues. Germline values: CDR1 SGHRS, CDR2 YFSETQ. The ends were cut back, 0 bases at V and 0 bases at J, with 19 bases in the middle. The CDR3 loop is CASSLGFGFGGSSYNEQFF. The CDR3, as DNA: TGCGCCAGCAGCTTGGGGTTCGGATTTGGGGGGAGCTCCTACAATGAGCAGTTCTTC.

The V gene is TRBV28, the J gene TRBJ1-3, with D possibly being TRBD1 (5 bases). Germline CDR1 is MDHEN and CDR2 is SYDVKM. This CDR3 comprises 15 residues. V was clipped by 3 bases and J by 0 bases, with 9 bases between them. CDR3 loop: CASSLSGNSGNTIYF. CDR3 coding DNA: TGTGCCAGCAGTTTGTCAGGGAACTCTGGAAACACCATATATTTT.

This clone came up a few times. The chain carries TRBV6-2 or TRBV6-3 and TRBJ2-1; D is possibly TRBD1 (6 bases). V shed 0 bases and J shed 4 bases, with 16 bases lying between them. The CDR3 is 17 amino acids. The germline V gene encodes CDR1 MNHEY and CDR2 SVGEGT. The CDR3 spells CASSYSPPGGLYNEQFF. In DNA, the CDR3 is TGTGCCAGCAGTTACTCGCCACCTGGGGGCCTATACAATGAGCAGTTCTTC.

The chain uses TRBV28 and TRBJ2-7; tentative D call: TRBD1 (5 bases). Trimming cost V 3 bases and J 6 bases, with 12 bases left between them. Germline lookup yields CDR1 MDHEN and CDR2 SYDVKM. This CDR3 contains 13 residues. As DNA, the CDR3 is TGTGCCAGCAGTTTGGGGCACGCGAGCGAGCAGTACTTC. Protein: CASSLGHASEQYF.

The V and J genes are TRBV4-3 and TRBJ2-5; 9 bases are a match to TRBD1. Germline V gives CDR1 LGHNA, CDR2 YSLEER. The CDR3 extends over 16 amino acids. The trim removed 1 base at V and 4 bases at J, leaving 7 bases unmatched. CDR3 nucleotides: TGCGCCAGCAGCCAAGTGGTGACAGGGGGTGGAGAGACCCAGTACTTC. This gives the protein CASSQVVTGGGETQYF.

This clone was picked up one time. V is TRBV12-3 or TRBV12-4 and J is TRBJ2-7, with D maybe TRBD2 (6 bases). V was cut by 2 bases and J by 6 bases, with 11 bases left in between. This CDR3 comprises 13 residues. The CDR3 loop reads CASSLMGRREQYF. In DNA form, the CDR3 reads TGTGCCAGCAGTTTAATGGGGAGGCGCGAGCAGTACTTC.

V and J are TRBV19 and TRBJ1-2; the D gene is possibly TRBD1 (6 bases). Per germline, CDR1 LNHDA and CDR2 SQIVND (reference sequence). This CDR3 spans 14 amino acids. V lost 7 bases and J 0 bases, leaving 12 bases between the germline ends. CDR3 bases: TGTGCCAGTAATCCCACAGGGTCTAACTATGGCTACACCTTC. Amino acids: CASNPTGSNYGYTF.

V gene TRBV18 combines with J gene TRBJ1-2, with 7 bases identical to TRBD1. The CDR3 totals 15 residues. Trimming took 3 bases from V and 0 from J; bases not matched to a gene: 4. Germline-derived CDR1 and CDR2 are KGHSH and LQKENI. CDR3 coding DNA: TGTGCCAGCTCACCCCCCCAGGGGGCTAACTATGGCTACACCTTC. Amino acid sequence: CASSPPQGANYGYTF.

The chain recombines TRBV27 with TRBJ2-7; the match to TRBD1 covers 8 bases. The CDR3 loop spans 13 amino acids. With 7 bases clipped from V and 0 bases from J, the junction kept 2 bases outside the gene matches. Germline CDR1 reads MNHEY; CDR2 reads SMNVEV (reference sequence). The CDR3 reads CASKDRDSYEQYF. DNA for the CDR3: TGTGCCAGCAAGGACAGGGACTCCTACGAGCAGTACTTC.

As concerns this clone: At one of its ends the junction is not consistent with the germline gene, which may arise from a read error. The gene calls are TRBV3-1 (or the pseudogene TRBV3-2) and TRBJ2-7, with TRBD2 matching over 7 bases. Germline CDR1 reads LGHDT; CDR2 reads YNNKEL (reference sequence). The CDR3 totals 15 residues. The CDR3 nucleotides are TGTGCCAGCAGTCAAGGGGCGGGAGTTACCTACGAGCAGTACTTC. Protein sequence: CASSQGAGVTYEQYF.